The rows below give T cell receptor beta chains drawn from one sample of a study of beta chain features in type 1 diabetes. Sequenced by immunoSEQ multiplex PCR; TCRdb stores in-frame clones only, minus some. The repertoire holds a few hundred thousand clones, with less than 15% as singletons. The sample was central memory CD4+ T cells from blood. The receptors were sampled from a man aged 25 to 40 in good health. The CDR3 runs from the conserved cysteine through the conserved F or W. The D gene is left open where the match is weak. Expanded clones are given a class, and other clones once, few, many or no size at all.

D gene: .; V gene: TRBV30; clone size: many; J gene: TRBJ1-1; CDR3 protein: CAWSGRPSVNTEAFF; CDR3 DNA: TGTGCCTGGAGTGGCAGACCGTCCGTGAACACTGAAGCTTTCTTT
D gene: .; V gene: TRBV4-3; clone size: many; J gene: TRBJ2-1; CDR3 protein: CASSQVGAAPGHEQFF; CDR3 DNA: TGCGCCAGCAGCCAAGTGGGGGCGGCGCCCGGGCATGAGCAGTTCTTC
D gene: TRBD2; V gene: TRBV9; clone size: .; J gene: TRBJ2-5; CDR3 protein: CASSAGLAGGIETQYF; CDR3 DNA: TGTGCCAGCAGCGCAGGACTAGCGGGAGGTATCGAGACCCAGTACTTC
D gene: .; V gene: TRBV19; clone size: many; J gene: TRBJ1-5; CDR3 protein: CASSMQGRGMRNQPQHF; CDR3 DNA: TGTGCCAGTAGTATGCAGGGTCGGGGCATGAGGAATCAGCCCCAGCATTTT
D gene: .; V gene: TRBV11-2; clone size: once; J gene: TRBJ2-5; CDR3 protein: CASGRNQETQYF; CDR3 DNA: TGTGCCAGTGGACGGAACCAAGAGACCCAGTACTTC
D gene: .; V gene: TRBV6-5; clone size: .; J gene: TRBJ1-1; CDR3 protein: CASRTALNTEAFF; CDR3 DNA: TGTGCCAGCAGAACAGCTCTGAACACTGAAGCTTTCTTT
D gene: .; V gene: TRBV5-5; clone size: few; J gene: TRBJ2-4; CDR3 protein: CASSLARGENIQYF; CDR3 DNA: TGTGCCAGCAGCTTGGCACGGGGCGAAAACATTCAGTACTTC
D gene: TRBD1; V gene: TRBV7-2; clone size: few; J gene: TRBJ1-2; CDR3 protein: CASSQTGAAGDGYTF; CDR3 DNA: TGTGCCAGCAGCCAAACAGGGGCGGCGGGGGATGGCTACACCTTC
D gene: TRBD2; V gene: TRBV5-6; clone size: few; J gene: TRBJ2-7; CDR3 protein: CASTRGGDAAEQYF; CDR3 DNA: TGTGCCAGCACCCGCGGGGGAGACGCAGCCGAGCAGTACTTC
D gene: .; V gene: TRBV4-2; clone size: many; J gene: TRBJ2-2; CDR3 protein: CASSPAAGASGELFF; CDR3 DNA: TGTGCCAGCAGTCCAGCCGCCGGCGCATCCGGGGAGCTGTTTTTT
D gene: TRBD2; V gene: TRBV9; clone size: few; J gene: TRBJ2-3; CDR3 protein: CASSSRAGRDTQYF; CDR3 DNA: TGTGCCAGCAGCTCACGAGCGGGGCGAGATACGCAGTATTTT
D gene: .; V gene: TRBV27; clone size: many; J gene: TRBJ1-2; CDR3 protein: CASRGTNYGYTF; CDR3 DNA: TGTGCCAGCCGTGGGACCAACTATGGCTACACCTTC
D gene: TRBD1; V gene: TRBV2; clone size: few; J gene: TRBJ2-1; CDR3 protein: CASSKGTGGNYNEQFF; CDR3 DNA: TGTGCCAGCAGTAAAGGGACAGGGGGTAACTACAATGAGCAGTTCTTC
D gene: TRBD1; V gene: TRBV9; clone size: .; J gene: TRBJ1-6; CDR3 protein: CASKPGTGVGALHF; CDR3 DNA: TGTGCCAGCAAGCCCGGGACAGGAGTAGGGGCCCTCCACTTT
D gene: .; V gene: TRBV6-6; clone size: many; J gene: TRBJ1-2; CDR3 protein: CASSRDGNGGYTF; CDR3 DNA: TGTGCCAGCAGCCGAGACGGGAATGGAGGCTACACCTTC
D gene: .; V gene: TRBV6-6; clone size: many; J gene: TRBJ2-4; CDR3 protein: CASSPGSPAWYF; CDR3 DNA: TGTGCCAGCAGTCCCGGCAGCCCTGCCTGGTACTTC
D gene: .; V gene: TRBV5-6; clone size: few; J gene: TRBJ2-5; CDR3 protein: CASSLIGDGETQYF; CDR3 DNA: TGTGCCAGCAGCTTGATCGGGGACGGGGAGACCCAGTACTTC
D gene: TRBD2; V gene: TRBV6-4; clone size: .; J gene: TRBJ2-3; CDR3 protein: CASASGTSVTDTQYF; CDR3 DNA: TGTGCCAGCGCCTCCGGGACTAGCGTCACAGATACGCAGTATTTT
D gene: TRBD2; V gene: TRBV5-1; clone size: few; J gene: TRBJ2-5; CDR3 protein: CASSLRTRSQETQYF; CDR3 DNA: TGCGCCAGCAGCCTCCGGACTAGAAGTCAAGAGACCCAGTACTTC
D gene: .; V gene: TRBV19; clone size: .; J gene: TRBJ1-2; CDR3 protein: CASSIGGGYTF; CDR3 DNA: TGTGCCAGTAGTATAGGTGGCGGCTACACCTTC
D gene: TRBD2; V gene: TRBV4-1; clone size: few; J gene: TRBJ2-2; CDR3 protein: CASSQERETTGELFF; CDR3 DNA: TGCGCCAGCAGCCAAGAGCGGGAGACCACCGGGGAGCTGTTTTTT
D gene: TRBD1; V gene: TRBV11-2; clone size: few; J gene: TRBJ2-4; CDR3 protein: CASSPTGQLKNIQYF; CDR3 DNA: TGTGCCAGCAGCCCGACGGGACAGCTAAAAAACATTCAGTACTTC
D gene: .; V gene: TRBV28; clone size: few; J gene: TRBJ2-5; CDR3 protein: CASTTSPTQETQYF; CDR3 DNA: TGTGCCAGCACTACCTCCCCTACCCAAGAGACCCAGTACTTC
D gene: .; V gene: TRBV7-2; clone size: few; J gene: TRBJ2-3; CDR3 protein: CASSFTGVRTDTQYF; CDR3 DNA: TGTGCCAGCAGCTTCACAGGAGTACGCACAGATACGCAGTATTTT
D gene: .; V gene: TRBV10-1; clone size: few; J gene: TRBJ2-1; CDR3 protein: CASSDGGGGPYNEQFF; CDR3 DNA: TGCGCCAGCAGTGACGGTGGCGGGGGCCCTTACAATGAGCAGTTCTTC
D gene: TRBD2; V gene: TRBV4-1; clone size: .; J gene: TRBJ2-5; CDR3 protein: CASSLGSGGETQYF; CDR3 DNA: TGCGCCAGCAGCCTTGGTAGCGGGGGGGAGACCCAGTACTTC
D gene: TRBD1; V gene: TRBV25-1; clone size: .; J gene: TRBJ1-6; CDR3 protein: CASSGSTGTGRLGALHF; CDR3 DNA: TGTGCCAGCAGTGGGTCGACCGGGACAGGGCGATTGGGGGCCCTCCACTTT
D gene: .; V gene: TRBV5-1; clone size: .; J gene: TRBJ2-1; CDR3 protein: CASSYTASSYNEQFF; CDR3 DNA: TGCGCCAGCAGCTACACAGCGAGCTCCTACAATGAGCAGTTCTTC
D gene: .; V gene: TRBV7-8; clone size: .; J gene: TRBJ1-5; CDR3 protein: CASTSTVNQPQHF; CDR3 DNA: TGTGCCAGCACCTCAACCGTCAATCAGCCCCAGCATTTT
D gene: .; V gene: TRBV5-1; clone size: few; J gene: TRBJ1-2; CDR3 protein: CASSLGSGVYGYTF; CDR3 DNA: TGCGCCAGCAGCTTGGGGTCGGGGGTCTATGGCTACACCTTC
D gene: .; V gene: TRBV20-1; clone size: .; J gene: TRBJ2-5; CDR3 protein: CSARYKETQYF; CDR3 DNA: TGCAGTGCCAGGTACAAAGAGACCCAGTACTTC
D gene: TRBD2; V gene: TRBV7-2; clone size: few; J gene: TRBJ2-3; CDR3 protein: CASSTNSGLSTDTQYF; CDR3 DNA: TGTGCCAGCAGCACTAATAGCGGGCTAAGCACAGATACGCAGTATTTT
D gene: .; V gene: TRBV4-1; clone size: .; J gene: TRBJ1-1; CDR3 protein: CASSQDNRANTEAFF; CDR3 DNA: TGCGCCAGCAGCCAAGATAACAGGGCGAACACTGAAGCTTTCTTT
D gene: .; V gene: TRBV6-6; clone size: .; J gene: TRBJ1-3; CDR3 protein: CASKAEVFGNTIYF; CDR3 DNA: TGTGCCAGCAAGGCCGAGGTCTTCGGAAACACCATATATTTT
D gene: TRBD2; V gene: TRBV27; clone size: .; J gene: TRBJ2-1; CDR3 protein: CASSLGLAGDEQFF; CDR3 DNA: TGTGCCAGCAGTTTAGGGCTAGCGGGAGATGAGCAGTTCTTC
D gene: .; V gene: TRBV6-5; clone size: .; J gene: TRBJ2-1; CDR3 protein: CASKATSYNEQFF; CDR3 DNA: TGTGCCAGCAAGGCCACCTCCTACAATGAGCAGTTCTTC
D gene: TRBD1; V gene: TRBV14; clone size: few; J gene: TRBJ1-3; CDR3 protein: CASSSRDRASGNTIYF; CDR3 DNA: TGTGCCAGCAGCTCCCGGGACAGGGCCTCTGGAAACACCATATATTTT
D gene: .; V gene: TRBV6-5; clone size: few; J gene: TRBJ2-2; CDR3 protein: CASKGSYTGELFF; CDR3 DNA: TGTGCCAGCAAGGGCTCATACACCGGGGAGCTGTTTTTT
D gene: .; V gene: TRBV5-6; clone size: few; J gene: TRBJ2-5; CDR3 protein: CASSIPQETQYF; CDR3 DNA: TGTGCCAGCAGCATACCTCAAGAGACCCAGTACTTC
D gene: TRBD2; V gene: TRBV7-2; clone size: .; J gene: TRBJ2-1; CDR3 protein: CASSFSLRGGDFYNEQFF; CDR3 DNA: TGTGCCAGCAGCTTCAGCCTACGCGGGGGGGATTTTTACAATGAGCAGTTCTTC
D gene: TRBD1; V gene: TRBV7-9; clone size: .; J gene: TRBJ1-2; CDR3 protein: CASSPRGRGVRYGYTF; CDR3 DNA: TGTGCCAGCAGCCCCCGAGGCAGGGGGGTTCGATATGGCTACACCTTC
D gene: .; V gene: TRBV4-1; clone size: few; J gene: TRBJ2-6; CDR3 protein: CASSSRVRNSGANVLTF; CDR3 DNA: TGCGCCAGCAGCTCTCGGGTCAGGAACTCTGGGGCCAACGTCCTGACTTTC
D gene: .; V gene: TRBV10-3; clone size: .; J gene: TRBJ2-3; CDR3 protein: CAISARGPPTDTQYF; CDR3 DNA: TGTGCCATCAGTGCCCGGGGACCCCCCACAGATACGCAGTATTTT
D gene: .; V gene: TRBV29-1; clone size: few; J gene: TRBJ2-5; CDR3 protein: CSVEEAVQETQYF; CDR3 DNA: TGCAGCGTTGAAGAGGCGGTACAAGAGACCCAGTACTTC
D gene: TRBD1; V gene: TRBV30; clone size: few; J gene: TRBJ2-1; CDR3 protein: CAWTEGQGADEQFF; CDR3 DNA: TGTGCCTGGACCGAGGGACAGGGTGCCGATGAGCAGTTCTTC
D gene: .; V gene: TRBV19; clone size: .; J gene: TRBJ1-2; CDR3 protein: CASSDTGQRELGYTF; CDR3 DNA: TGTGCCAGTAGTGATACTGGACAGAGGGAGCTTGGCTACACCTTC
D gene: .; V gene: TRBV5-5; clone size: .; J gene: TRBJ2-5; CDR3 protein: CATLWRAEETQYF; CDR3 DNA: TGTGCCACCCTCTGGCGGGCCGAAGAGACCCAGTACTTC
D gene: .; V gene: TRBV30; clone size: few; J gene: TRBJ1-3; CDR3 protein: CAWSGDSGNTIYF; CDR3 DNA: TGTGCCTGGAGCGGGGATTCTGGAAACACCATATATTTT
D gene: .; V gene: TRBV7-2; clone size: few; J gene: TRBJ2-2; CDR3 protein: CASRRGRENTGELFF; CDR3 DNA: TGTGCCAGCAGGCGGGGACGGGAGAACACCGGGGAGCTGTTTTTT
D gene: TRBD1; V gene: TRBV30; clone size: few; J gene: TRBJ1-1; CDR3 protein: CAWRPGQGGTEAFF; CDR3 DNA: TGTGCCTGGAGGCCGGGACAGGGCGGGACTGAAGCTTTCTTT
D gene: .; V gene: TRBV7-8; clone size: .; J gene: TRBJ2-1; CDR3 protein: CASSGIAESYNEQFF; CDR3 DNA: TGTGCCAGCAGCGGAATAGCGGAATCCTACAATGAGCAGTTCTTC
D gene: TRBD2; V gene: TRBV7-2; clone size: .; J gene: TRBJ2-1; CDR3 protein: CASSYTSGENEQFF; CDR3 DNA: TGTGCCAGCAGCTACACTAGCGGGGAGAACGAGCAGTTCTTC
D gene: .; V gene: TRBV27; clone size: .; J gene: TRBJ1-1; CDR3 protein: CASSLRGEVMNTEAFF; CDR3 DNA: TGTGCCAGCAGTTTGCGGGGAGAGGTCATGAACACTGAAGCTTTCTTT